Listed here is a single T cell receptor beta chain. No antigen is known for it. Base quality data are lacking; no much larger clone is found one base away. This sample was taken from a study of CD8 T cells in Susac syndrome (dated 2019 in TCRdb). Regarding the research as a whole: Of the Susac syndrome patients who were sequenced, 8 or 9 were in clinical remission while six had clinically active disease. The study used repertoire sequencing to test whether antigen drove CD8+ T cell activation and differentiation in Susac syndrome. Susac syndrome patients were therapy-naive, on corticosteroids (some also receiving IVIg), or on IVIg alone at blood withdrawal. CD8+ T cell repertoire clonality was compared between fewer than 13 healthy donors, approximately 14 Susac syndrome patients and some 15 multiple sclerosis patients.

Based on the germline V gene, the CDR1 and CDR2 sequences are SGHTA and FQGNSA. Counted from cysteine to phenylalanine, this CDR3 has 15 amino acids. Of the read, only the CDR3 DNA is kept; its 45 bases are in frame from base 1. V lost 1 base and J lost 5 bases; the stretch between them is 14 bases long. RNA was extracted using the RNeasy kit, and roughly 0.45 to 1 microgram was reverse transcribed with random hexamers. The immunoSEQ multiplex PCR assay, covering 54 Vbeta and 13 Jbeta segments, was used to amplify TCR beta CDR3 regions. To correct PCR amplification bias, a synthetic template baseline was used for both primer optimization and computational correction. On the authors' methods: Reads were assigned to V, D and J genes according to IMGT and analyzed in immunoSEQ Analyzer, with only productive sequences retained. To calculate clonality, Shannon entropy was normalized by log2 of the number of productive unique sequences and then subtracted from one. For each patient and control, public and private clones were evaluated among the 100 most prevalent clones. Susac-specific clones were defined as absent from healthy and MS cohorts, about 1,000 published viral clones and other ImmuneACCESS disease sequences. The public reads were reprocessed in TCRdb via fastp at Q25 and MiXCR, keeping in-frame beta chains. Records with the same CDR3 protein are collapsed into one entry carrying the most frequent genes and DNA. The V and J calls here are based on TCRdb, not the publication. In this sample the table shows about 120,000 distinct CDR3 sequences, about 94% of which occur a single time. The ten biggest clones cover around 0.21% of the sample.

What the authors observed across the whole study: CD8+ repertoires in Susac syndrome showed clonal expansion, which was highest in CD8+ TEMRA cells and was greater in clinically active patients than in remitting patients. The number of individuals in the TCR sequencing and HLA analysis was acknowledged as relatively small. In the total CD8+ and CD8+ TEMRA repertoires, 15 to 20 and five Susac-specific public clones, respectively, were identified.

High-throughput TCR beta sequencing profiled peripheral blood CD8+ and CD4+ T cells from healthy donors, Susac syndrome patients and multiple sclerosis patients. Susac syndrome patients met recently defined diagnostic criteria for definite or probable disease. CD8+ TEMRA cells were enriched by FACS, while bulk CD8+ and CD4+ T cells were purified by magnetic negative isolation. Blood was drawn into EDTA tubes, processed within 24 hours, and PBMCs were isolated by density gradient centrifugation. PBMCs intended for TCR sequencing were frozen in liquid nitrogen and were later thawed in a 37 degrees C water bath. The sorted or isolated CD4+, CD8+ and CD8+ TEMRA cells had a purity of 90% or higher.

The V and J segments used are TRBV7-2 and TRBJ1-1; possibly the D gene is TRBD1, per 5 matching bases. The sequence was obtained from a human donor with Susac syndrome. Sequencing input: CD8+ T cells from PBMCs. The CDR3 protein is CASSLVGGGWTEAFF. DNA sequence: TGTGCCAGCAGCTTAGTGGGGGGGGGTTGGACTGAAGCTTTCTTT.